These 25 T cell receptor beta chains were sequenced from one sample in a study of blood T cell repertoires in COVID-19. Here immunoSEQ multiplex PCR was the method, and the copy in TCRdb shows in-frame clones only, minus some. The data contain approximately 200,000 clones, approximately 78% of them singletons. Input material: PBMCs or T cells enriched from blood (not recorded which). These TCRs come from a man aged 40-49 years who had recovered from COVID-19.

The chain recombines TRBV19 with TRBJ2-3; weak D call: TRBD2 (6 bases). V lost 7 bases and J 2 bases, leaving 19 bases between the germline ends. This CDR3 comprises 16 residues. CDR1 is LNHDA and CDR2 is SQIVND in the germline V gene (reference sequence). Here the CDR3 reads CASTSRGGENTDTQYF. CDR3 DNA sequence: TGTGCCAGTACCTCCCGTGGAGGGGAGAACACAGATACGCAGTATTTT.

The J gene is TRBJ1-2, the V gene TRBV13; a possible D gene is TRBD1 (6 bases). The CDR3 runs to 16 residues. The germline V and J ends were trimmed by 1 base and 4 bases, with 16 bases remaining between them. Germline CDR1 reads PRHDT; CDR2 reads FYEKMQ (reference sequence). The CDR3 coding sequence is TGTGCCAGCAGCTTAGCCTCGGAGGGGGGGACCTATGGCTACACCTTC. This translates into CASSLASEGGTYGYTF.

This clone was seen once. The chain employs TRBV9 and TRBJ2-1; no clear D. Trimming took 4 bases from V and 2 from J, leaving 13 bases between them. The germline CDR1 and CDR2 sequences are SGDLS and YYNGEE. This CDR3 is built from 15 residues. This CDR3 is CASSPTLLAYNEQFF. Written as DNA, the CDR3 is TGTGCCAGCAGCCCCACTCTCTTGGCCTACAATGAGCAGTTCTTC.

This clone was seen more than once but under ten times. The chain has TRBV21-1 and TRBJ2-1; whether TRBD1, the table's D call, matches the DNA was not checked. TRBV21-1 is noted as a pseudogene. The CDR3 extends over 13 amino acids. In DNA, the CDR3 is TGTGCCAACGGACAGGGGGTATACAATGAGCAGTTCTTC. This codes for CANGQGVYNEQFF.

V gene TRBV11-2 combines with J gene TRBJ2-1, with 11 bases aligning to TRBD2. The CDR3 is 15 amino acids. Unmatched junction bases numbered 6, after V lost 3 bases and J lost 8 bases. Looked up from germline, CDR1 is SGHAT and CDR2 is FQNNGV. This CDR3 reads CASSFLAGGQDEQFF. The DNA for the CDR3 is TGTGCCAGCAGCTTTCTAGCGGGGGGCCAGGATGAGCAGTTCTTC. Combining the CDR3 with reference TRBV11-2 and TRBJ2-1 gives the whole variable domain EAGVAQSPRYKIIEKRQSVAFWCNPISGHATLYWYQQILGQGPKLLIQFQNNGVVDDSQLPKDRFSAERLKGVDSTLKIQPAKLEDSAVYLCASSFLAGGQDEQFFGPGTRLTVL.

This clone was seen repeatedly, ten times or more. The V and J genes are TRBV6-5 and TRBJ1-2; no reliable D call. Germline V CDR1 and CDR2: MNHEY, SVGAGI. V dropped 0 bases and J dropped 4 bases, with 9 bases sitting between them. The CDR3 has 14 amino acids. CDR3 residues: CASSYSPQTYGYTF. For the CDR3, the DNA is TGTGCCAGCAGTTACTCGCCACAGACCTATGGCTACACCTTC.

V and J are TRBV30 and TRBJ2-7; 12 nucleotides line up with TRBD2. V lost 5 bases to trimming and J lost 3 bases; unmatched junction nucleotides: 14. The CDR3 consists of 17 residues. The germline V gene has CDR1 GTSNPN and CDR2 SVGIG (reference sequence). CDR3 sequence reads: CAWPPGLAGLGGYEQYF. DNA of the CDR3: TGTGCCTGGCCTCCGGGACTAGCGGGTCTCGGAGGCTACGAGCAGTACTTC.

This clone was found a few times. The V call is TRBV30, the J call TRBJ1-1, with TRBD1 matching 7 bases. The CDR3 consists of 12 residues. The ends lost 5 bases at V and 9 bases at J; junction bases unmatched: 9. Per the germline V gene, CDR1 is GTSNPN and CDR2 is SVGIG (reference sequence). The CDR3 spells CAWATGTAKAFF. The CDR3 DNA sequence: TGTGCCTGGGCTACCGGGACAGCAAAAGCTTTCTTT.

The chain recombines TRBV14 with TRBJ2-1; D is uncertain. V was pared by 0 bases and J by 12 bases, with 12 bases between. This CDR3 spans 13 amino acids. CDR1 is SGHDN and CDR2 is FVKESK in the germline V gene. CDR3 bases: TGTGCCAGCAGCCAAGATGGCCCTCGTGGGCAGTTCTTC. It encodes CASSQDGPRGQFF.

This sequence joins TRBV3-1 (or the pseudogene TRBV3-2) and TRBJ2-5; D might be TRBD2 (5 bases). The germline V and J ends were trimmed by 0 bases and 4 bases, with 9 bases remaining between them. Per germline, CDR1 LGHDT and CDR2 YNNKEL (reference sequence). CDR3 length: 14 residues. The CDR3 loop reads CASSQDVLAETQYF. The DNA for the CDR3 is TGTGCCAGCAGCCAAGATGTGCTAGCAGAGACCCAGTACTTC.

The chain links TRBV9 to TRBJ1-1; a weak D match, TRBD1 (5 bases). CDR3 length: 15 residues. Per the germline V gene, CDR1 is SGDLS and CDR2 is YYNGEE. Trimming left V 3 bases short and J 1 base short, with 13 bases between. The CDR3 nucleotides read TGTGCCAGCAGCGCCGGGGGACCGCGGAACACTGAAGCTTTCTTT. The encoded protein is CASSAGGPRNTEAFF.

The chain employs TRBV13 and TRBJ1-6, with D unclear. V lost 4 bases, J lost 7 bases, and 14 bases lay in between. Germline values: CDR1 PRHDT, CDR2 FYEKMQ (reference sequence). The CDR3 has 15 amino acids. The CDR3 here is CASSSNGVGNSPLHF. The DNA for the CDR3 is TGTGCCAGCAGCTCGAACGGGGTGGGCAATTCACCCCTCCACTTT.

This sequence joins TRBV28 and TRBJ1-1; possible D gene TRBD1, 6 bases. Trimming pared 6 bases from V and 0 bases from J, leaving 11 bases between. The germline V gene has CDR1 MDHEN and CDR2 SYDVKM. This CDR3 spans 14 amino acids. CDR3 coding DNA: TGTGCCAGCAGAACAGGGTTTATGAACACTGAAGCTTTCTTT. This codes for CASRTGFMNTEAFF.

This clone was recorded many times. The CDR3 sequence: CASSFDGLAAPHNEQFF. Here the CDR3 DNA reads TGTGCCAGCAGTTTTGACGGGCTAGCGGCACCCCACAATGAGCAGTTCTTC. The chain uses TRBV27 and TRBJ2-1; TRBD2 agrees at 7 bases. Unmatched junction bases numbered 13, after V lost 3 bases and J lost 5 bases. The CDR3 length is 17 residues. CDR1 and CDR2 (germline): MNHEY, SMNVEV (reference sequence).

The chain employs TRBV7-2 and TRBJ1-5, with D uncertain. Trimming shortened V by 3 bases and J by 7 bases, and 10 bases separated the two germline ends. This CDR3 region has 13 residues. Germline V gives CDR1 SGHTA, CDR2 FQGNSA. For the CDR3, the DNA is TGTGCCAGCAGCTTGCAAGGAGGACAGCCCCAGCATTTT. Protein product: CASSLQGGQPQHF.

This sequence joins TRBV5-4 and TRBJ1-6, with 8 bases lining up with TRBD1. Germline trimming cut 4 bases from V and 9 bases from J; bases unmatched to any gene: 12. The germline CDR1 and CDR2 sequences are SGHNT and YYREEE (reference sequence). The CDR3 runs 16 residues. DNA for the CDR3: TGTGCCAGCAGCGCAGGACAGGGCTCGGGGGGTTCACCCCTCCACTTT. Amino acid sequence: CASSAGQGSGGSPLHF.

The chain links TRBV5-1 to TRBJ2-3; tentatively, D is TRBD1 (6 bases). The CDR3 sequence is 17 residues long. V was trimmed by 0 bases and J by 1 base, leaving 15 bases between them. CDR1 is SGHRS, CDR2 YFSETQ, per germline. Written as DNA, the CDR3 is TGCGCCAGCAGCTTGGCCTTGTGGGGGCGAGGCACAGATACGCAGTATTTT. This sequence encodes CASSLALWGRGTDTQYF.

The chain carries TRBV9 and TRBJ1-4, with D possibly matching TRBD1 (5 bases). Trimming stripped 1 base from V and 7 bases from J, with 14 bases between. The germline V gene has CDR1 SGDLS and CDR2 YYNGEE. The CDR3 contains 15 residues. In DNA form, the CDR3 reads TGTGCCAGCAGCGTATTGGGGCAAGCTGGTGAAAAACTGTTTTTT. It translates to CASSVLGQAGEKLFF.

The chain employs TRBV21-1 and TRBJ1-2; the D call in the table, TRBD1, was not verified against the DNA. TRBV21-1 is an annotated pseudogene. The CDR3 is 17 residues long. The CDR3 is CASSPEQGAKTGYGYTF. The DNA of the CDR3 is TGTGCCAGCAGTCCGGAACAGGGGGCAAAAACGGGCTATGGCTACACCTTC.

J is TRBJ2-1 and V is TRBV12-3 or TRBV12-4; 8 bases agree with TRBD2. This CDR3 has 13 residues. The V segment lost 3 bases and the J segment 8 bases; nucleotides outside the gene matches: 3. The CDR3 sequence: CASSLGLVYEQFF. The DNA for the CDR3 is TGTGCCAGCAGTTTGGGACTAGTCTATGAGCAGTTCTTC.

There are many counts of this clone. The chain carries TRBV11-2 and TRBJ2-7; maybe TRBD1 (6 bases). The V end lost 1 base, the J end lost 2 bases, and 9 bases lay between the germline ends. The CDR3 has 14 residues. Germline assignment: CDR1 SGHAT and CDR2 FQNNGV. The CDR3: CASSLGQAAYEQYF. The DNA of the CDR3 is TGTGCCAGCAGCTTAGGACAGGCCGCCTACGAGCAGTACTTC.

V is TRBV18 and J is TRBJ1-1, with a possible D match to TRBD1 (6 bases). Germline V gene data show CDR1 as KGHSH and CDR2 as LQKENI. Trimming took 6 bases from V and 5 from J, leaving 13 bases between them. This CDR3 is 13 amino acids long. The CDR3: CASSDSLGTEAFF. CDR3 bases: TGTGCCAGCTCGGACAGCTTAGGGACTGAAGCTTTCTTT.

This clone was picked up a small number of times. The chain combines TRBV15 with TRBJ1-5; 8 bases are a match to TRBD1. The CDR3 extends over 18 amino acids. In germline, CDR1 is LNHNV, CDR2 YYDKDF (reference sequence). J was trimmed by 0 bases and V by 2 bases; bases with no gene match: 9. The CDR3 loop reads CATSRHGTGYRSNQPQHF. The CDR3 bases are TGTGCCACCAGCAGACACGGGACAGGATACCGTAGCAATCAGCCCCAGCATTTT.

With respect to this clone: The junction and the germline gene differ at one end; a read error may be behind it. The V gene is TRBV6-5, the J gene TRBJ1-2, with TRBD1 as a possible D gene (6 bases). Germline CDR1 and CDR2: MNHEY and SVGAGI. The CDR3 is made up of 11 amino acids. CDR3 sequence reads: CATLGGGRIAF. The CDR3, as DNA: TGTGCCACCCTAGGGGGGGGGCGCATCGCCTTC.

The chain is built from TRBV29-1 and TRBJ2-7, with 8 positions matching TRBD1. V lost 5 bases, J lost 4 bases, and 10 bases stayed unmatched. CDR1 and CDR2 from the germline V gene are SQVTM and ANQGSEA. This CDR3 region has 14 residues. CDR3 sequence reads: CSVKGQGSSYEQYF. In nucleotides, the CDR3 is TGCAGCGTTAAAGGACAGGGCTCGTCATACGAGCAGTACTTC.